This T cell receptor (beta chain) comes out of a study of blood T cell repertoires in COVID-19. Study-wide context: COVID-19 samples from acute and convalescent phases originated in the United States, Italy and Spain.

Sequencing was performed with immunoSEQ multiplex PCR; in TCRdb, only in-frame clones are kept and a portion is missing. The table has more than 300,000 clones, roughly 90% seen once. Per the germline V gene, CDR1 is SGHVS and CDR2 is FQNEAQ. CDR3 size: 14 residues. Trimming left V 5 bases short and J 4 bases short, with 15 bases between. Up to 2 weeks before entering the study, exposed participants had met a COVID-19 case. This TCR was sampled from a woman between 40 and 50 years old who had been exposed to COVID-19. The material sequenced was PBMCs or T cells enriched from blood (not recorded which). This chain uses TRBV7-8 with TRBJ2-7; D perhaps matches TRBD2 (6 bases). The CDR3 DNA sequence: TGTGCCAGCAGCCCGACTGGGACTTCTTACGAGCAGTACTTC. Amino acids: CASSPTGTSYEQYF. The whole variable domain, remainder taken from reference TRBV7-8 and TRBJ2-7, is GAGVSQSPRYKVAKRGQDVALRCDPISGHVSLFWYQQALGQGPEFLTYFQNEAQLDKSGLPSDRFFAERPEGSVSTLKIQRTQQEDSAVYLCASSPTGTSYEQYFGPGTRLTVT.